Included here is one TCR beta chain sequence, with context. This CDR3 has 17 residues. V was clipped by 2 bases and J by 6 bases, with 19 bases between them. Germline values: CDR1 MGHDK, CDR2 SYGVNS. TCRdb ran MiXCR on the 5' RACE reads and lists one entry per CDR3 protein. The data contain about 5,300 distinct CDR3 sequences, roughly 34% of them seen just once; the ten biggest clones take up over 45%. Source material: memory CD4+ T cells sorted from blood. Subset: memory CD4+ T cells, CD4+CD45RO+CD25-. This TCR was recovered from a female donor with breast cancer. This chain links TRBV25-1 with TRBJ2-2; D perhaps matches TRBD1 (6 bases). CDR3 sequence: CASSEANQGSWAGELFF. CDR3 in DNA: TGTGCCAGCAGTGAAGCCAACCAGGGGAGTTGGGCCGGGGAGCTGTTTTTT.